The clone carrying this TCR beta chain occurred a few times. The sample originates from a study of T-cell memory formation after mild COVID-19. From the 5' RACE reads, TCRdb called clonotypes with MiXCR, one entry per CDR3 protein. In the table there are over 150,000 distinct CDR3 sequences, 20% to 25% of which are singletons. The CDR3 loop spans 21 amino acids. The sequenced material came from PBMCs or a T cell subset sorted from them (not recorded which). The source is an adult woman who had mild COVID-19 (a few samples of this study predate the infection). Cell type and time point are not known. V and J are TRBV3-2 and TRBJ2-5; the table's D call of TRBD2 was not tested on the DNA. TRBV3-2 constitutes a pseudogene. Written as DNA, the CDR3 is TGTGCCAGCAGCCAAGTCTTAGGACTAGCGGGAGGGCCGTGGAGTTGCGAGACCCAGTACTTC. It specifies CASSQVLGLAGGPWSCETQYF.